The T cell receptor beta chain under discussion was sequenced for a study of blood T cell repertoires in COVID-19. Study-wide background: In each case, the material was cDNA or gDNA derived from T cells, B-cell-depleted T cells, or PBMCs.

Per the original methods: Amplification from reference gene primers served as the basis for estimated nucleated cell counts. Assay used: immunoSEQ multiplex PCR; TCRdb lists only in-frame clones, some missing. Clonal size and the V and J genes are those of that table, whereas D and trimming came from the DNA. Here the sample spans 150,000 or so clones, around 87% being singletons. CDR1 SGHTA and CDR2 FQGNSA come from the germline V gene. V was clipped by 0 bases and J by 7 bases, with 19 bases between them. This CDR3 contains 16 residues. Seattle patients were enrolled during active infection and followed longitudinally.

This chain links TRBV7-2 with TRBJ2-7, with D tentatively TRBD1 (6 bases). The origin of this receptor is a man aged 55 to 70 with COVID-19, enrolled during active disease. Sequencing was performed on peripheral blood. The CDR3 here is CASSLALLQGNAEQYF. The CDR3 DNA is TGTGCCAGCAGCTTAGCGCTTCTTCAGGGGAATGCGGAGCAGTACTTC.